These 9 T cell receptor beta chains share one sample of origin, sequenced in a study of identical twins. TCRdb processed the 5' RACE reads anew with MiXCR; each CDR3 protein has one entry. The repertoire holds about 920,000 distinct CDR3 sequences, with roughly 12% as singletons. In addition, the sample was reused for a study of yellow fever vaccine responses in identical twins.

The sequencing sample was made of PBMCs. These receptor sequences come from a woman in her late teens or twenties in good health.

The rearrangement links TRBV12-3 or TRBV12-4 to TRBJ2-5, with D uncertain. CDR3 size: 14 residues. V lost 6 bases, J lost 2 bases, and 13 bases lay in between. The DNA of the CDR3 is TGTGCCAGCAGAGTTTGGCAGATTCAAGAGACCCAGTACTTC. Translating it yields CASRVWQIQETQYF.

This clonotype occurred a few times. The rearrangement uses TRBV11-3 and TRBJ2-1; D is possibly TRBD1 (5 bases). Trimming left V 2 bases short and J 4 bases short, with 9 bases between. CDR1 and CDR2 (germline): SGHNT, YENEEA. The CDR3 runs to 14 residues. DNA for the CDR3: TGTGCCAGCAGCTTACAGGACAATTACAATGAGCAGTTCTTC. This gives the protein CASSLQDNYNEQFF. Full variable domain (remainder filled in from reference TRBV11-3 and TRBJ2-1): EAGVVQSPRYKIIEKKQPVAFWCNPISGHNTLYWYLQNLGQGPELLIRYENEEAVDDSQLPKDRFSAERLKGVDSTLKIQPAELGDSAVYLCASSLQDNYNEQFFGPGTRLTVL.

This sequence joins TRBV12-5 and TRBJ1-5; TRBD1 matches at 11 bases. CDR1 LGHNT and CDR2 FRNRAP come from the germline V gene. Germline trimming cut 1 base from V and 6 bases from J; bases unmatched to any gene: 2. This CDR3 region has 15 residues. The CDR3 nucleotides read TGTGCTAGTGGTTTGGCCGGGACAGGGGGTCAGCCCCAGCATTTT. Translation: CASGLAGTGGQPQHF.

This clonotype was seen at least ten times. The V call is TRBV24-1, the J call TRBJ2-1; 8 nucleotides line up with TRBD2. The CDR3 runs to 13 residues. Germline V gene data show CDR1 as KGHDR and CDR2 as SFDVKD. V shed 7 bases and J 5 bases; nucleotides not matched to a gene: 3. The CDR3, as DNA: TGTGCCACCAGGGGCGGGGGGCACAATGAGCAGTTCTTC. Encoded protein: CATRGGGHNEQFF.

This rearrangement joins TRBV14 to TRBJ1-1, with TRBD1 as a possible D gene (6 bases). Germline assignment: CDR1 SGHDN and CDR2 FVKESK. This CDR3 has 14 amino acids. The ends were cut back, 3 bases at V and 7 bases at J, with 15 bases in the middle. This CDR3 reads CASSHLQGIGEAFF. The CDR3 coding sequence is TGTGCCAGCAGCCACCTACAGGGTATTGGTGAAGCTTTCTTT.

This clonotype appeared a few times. DNA of the CDR3: TGTGCCATCCCGATCGAGCGCGGGAGGCACAATGAGCAGTTCTTC. Its translation is CAIPIERGRHNEQFF. V and J are TRBV12-3 or TRBV12-4 and TRBJ2-1; 8 positions agree with TRBD2. The length of the CDR3 is 15 residues. Trimming cost V 10 bases and J 5 bases; bases outside gene matches: 13.

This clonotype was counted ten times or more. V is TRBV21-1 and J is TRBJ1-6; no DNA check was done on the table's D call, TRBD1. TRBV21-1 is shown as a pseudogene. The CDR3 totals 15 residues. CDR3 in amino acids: CASESEGVGNSPLHF. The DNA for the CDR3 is TGTGCCAGCGAATCAGAGGGGGTCGGGAATTCACCCCTCCACTTT.

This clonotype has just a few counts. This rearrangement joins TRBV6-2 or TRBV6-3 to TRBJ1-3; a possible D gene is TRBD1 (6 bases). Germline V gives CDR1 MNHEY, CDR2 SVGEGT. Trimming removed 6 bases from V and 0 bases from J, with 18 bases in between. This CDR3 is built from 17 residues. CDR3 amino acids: CASSPGRGAISGNTIYF. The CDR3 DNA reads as TGTGCCAGCAGCCCCGGTCGGGGGGCGATCTCTGGAAACACCATATATTTT.

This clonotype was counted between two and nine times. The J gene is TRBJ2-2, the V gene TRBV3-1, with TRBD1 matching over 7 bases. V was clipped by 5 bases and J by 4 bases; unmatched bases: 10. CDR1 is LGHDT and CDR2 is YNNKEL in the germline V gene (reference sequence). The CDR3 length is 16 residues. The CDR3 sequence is CASSTATGSRTGELFF. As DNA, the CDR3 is TGTGCCAGCAGCACCGCGACAGGGAGTCGCACCGGGGAGCTGTTTTTT.